This T cell receptor (beta chain) is drawn from a study of CD8 T cells in Susac syndrome. Notes on the study in general: That the number of individuals in its TCR sequencing and HLA analysis was relatively small was acknowledged by the study.

The germline CDR1 and CDR2 sequences are SEHNR and FQNEAQ (reference sequence). Between the trimmed V and J ends, which lost 1 base and 9 bases, there was a span of 16 bases. The CDR3 has 15 amino acids. Only one count was recorded for this clonotype. Its specificity is not known. The authors carried out high-throughput sequencing of TCR beta. They applied it to CD8+ and CD4+ T cells obtained from blood. The multiple sclerosis control group consisted of treatment-naive patients whose relapsing-remitting disease, which was either stable or active, fulfilled revised McDonald criteria. Random hexamers were used to reverse transcribe roughly 0.45 to 1 ug of RNA. A multiplex approach, immunoSEQ multiplex PCR, amplified TCR beta CDR3 across 54 Vbeta and 13 Jbeta. TCRdb re-called the immunoSEQ multiplex PCR reads through MiXCR, storing one row per CDR3 protein. The data hold about 290,000 distinct CDR3 sequences, with 70% to 90% observed a single time.

Sequencing was performed on CD8+ T cells from PBMCs. This receptor was identified in a human donor with multiple sclerosis. The rearrangement joins TRBV7-9 to TRBJ2-1; D is uncertain. The CDR3 here is CASSLVPRILGEQFF. Written as DNA, the CDR3 is TGTGCCAGCAGCTTAGTACCTAGAATTCTCGGTGAGCAGTTCTTC.